This T cell receptor (beta chain) emerged from a study of cytomegalovirus exposure and HLA in healthy donors. For the study at large: Previous work identified roughly 110 million unique TCR beta sequences from around 180 million T cells.

Vbeta (60) and Jbeta (13) primers were used in the PCR. Assay: immunoSEQ multiplex PCR; the TCRdb copy retains only in-frame clones and omits some. The sample has 45,000 to 60,000 clones, approximately 70% seen once; the top ten hold roughly 2.9%. Those who donated were healthy bone marrow donors. V was clipped by 6 bases and J by 5 bases; unmatched bases: 10. Germline values: CDR1 SNHLY, CDR2 FYNNEI. The CDR3 contains 15 residues. Sequencing input: PBMCs. The receptor's source is a man younger than 30 in good health and CMV-seronegative. This chain joins TRBV2 and TRBJ2-3; 8 bases fit TRBD1. The CDR3 loop is CASSQTGAAEDTQYF. The CDR3 nucleotides read TGTGCCAGCAGCCAGACAGGGGCGGCGGAAGATACGCAGTATTTT.